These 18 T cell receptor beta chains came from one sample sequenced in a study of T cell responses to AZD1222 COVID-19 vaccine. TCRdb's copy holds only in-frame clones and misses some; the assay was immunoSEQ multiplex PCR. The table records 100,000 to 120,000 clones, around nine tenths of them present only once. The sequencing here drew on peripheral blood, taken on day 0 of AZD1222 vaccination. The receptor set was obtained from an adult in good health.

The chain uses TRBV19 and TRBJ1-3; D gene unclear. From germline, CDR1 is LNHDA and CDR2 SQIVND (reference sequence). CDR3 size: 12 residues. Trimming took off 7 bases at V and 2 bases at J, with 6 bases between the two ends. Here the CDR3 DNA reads TGTGCCAGTACTCAGACTGGAAACACCATATATTTT. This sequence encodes CASTQTGNTIYF.

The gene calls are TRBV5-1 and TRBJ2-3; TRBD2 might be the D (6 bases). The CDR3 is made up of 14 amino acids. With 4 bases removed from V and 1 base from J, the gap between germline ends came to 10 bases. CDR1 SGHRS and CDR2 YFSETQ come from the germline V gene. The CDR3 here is CASSLPGGTDTQYF. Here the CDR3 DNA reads TGCGCCAGCAGCCTCCCGGGGGGCACAGATACGCAGTATTTT. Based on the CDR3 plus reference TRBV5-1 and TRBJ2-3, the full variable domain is KAGVTQTPRYLIKTRGQQVTLSCSPISGHRSVSWYQQTPGQGLQFLFEYFSETQRNKGNFPGRFSGRQFSNSRSEMNVSTLELGDSALYLCASSLPGGTDTQYFGPGTRLTVL.

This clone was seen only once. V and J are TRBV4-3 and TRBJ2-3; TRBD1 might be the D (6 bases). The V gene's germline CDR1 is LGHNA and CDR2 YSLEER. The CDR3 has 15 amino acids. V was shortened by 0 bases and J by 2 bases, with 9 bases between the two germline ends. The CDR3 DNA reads TGCGCCAGCAGCCAAGATGGACAGCTCACAGATACGCAGTATTTT. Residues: CASSQDGQLTDTQYF.

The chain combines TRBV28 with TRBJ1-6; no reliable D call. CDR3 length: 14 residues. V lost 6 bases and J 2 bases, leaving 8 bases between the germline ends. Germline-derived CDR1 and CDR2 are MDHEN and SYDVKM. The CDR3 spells CASSQQAYNSPLHF. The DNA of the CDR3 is TGTGCCAGCAGCCAGCAGGCCTATAATTCACCCCTCCACTTT.

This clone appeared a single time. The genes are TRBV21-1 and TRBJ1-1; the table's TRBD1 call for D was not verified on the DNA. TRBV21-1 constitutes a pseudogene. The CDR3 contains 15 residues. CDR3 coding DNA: TGTGCCAGCAGCCACGAAGTACAGGTGAACACTGAAGCTTTCTTT. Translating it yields CASSHEVQVNTEAFF.

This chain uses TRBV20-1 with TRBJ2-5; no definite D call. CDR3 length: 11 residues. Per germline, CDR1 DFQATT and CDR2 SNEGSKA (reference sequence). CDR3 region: CTIRHQETQYF. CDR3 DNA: TGCACCATAAGGCATCAAGAGACCCAGTACTTC.

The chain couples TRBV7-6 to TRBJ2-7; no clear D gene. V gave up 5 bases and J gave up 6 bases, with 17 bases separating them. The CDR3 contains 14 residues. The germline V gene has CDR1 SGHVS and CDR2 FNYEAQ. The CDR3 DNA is TGTGCCAGCAGCCCGACCACAAACCCCTTCGAGCAGTACTTC. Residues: CASSPTTNPFEQYF.

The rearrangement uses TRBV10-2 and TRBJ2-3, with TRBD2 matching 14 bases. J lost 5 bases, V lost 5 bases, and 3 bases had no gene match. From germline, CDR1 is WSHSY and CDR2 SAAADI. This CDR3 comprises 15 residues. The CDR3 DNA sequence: TGCGCCAGCAGTCCGGGACTAGCGGGAGTAGATACGCAGTATTTT. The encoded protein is CASSPGLAGVDTQYF.

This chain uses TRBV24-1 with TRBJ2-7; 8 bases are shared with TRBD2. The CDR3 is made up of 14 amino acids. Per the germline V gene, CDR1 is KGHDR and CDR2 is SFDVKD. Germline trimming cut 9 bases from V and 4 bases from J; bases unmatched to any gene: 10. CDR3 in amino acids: CATLPQREWYEQYF. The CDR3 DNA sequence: TGTGCCACCCTCCCTCAGCGGGAGTGGTACGAGCAGTACTTC.

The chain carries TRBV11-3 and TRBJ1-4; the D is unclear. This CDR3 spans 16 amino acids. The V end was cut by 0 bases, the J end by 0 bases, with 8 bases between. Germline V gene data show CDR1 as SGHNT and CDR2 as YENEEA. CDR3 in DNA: TGTGCCAGCAGCTTAGACGGCCTTGCAACTAATGAAAAACTGTTTTTT. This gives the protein CASSLDGLATNEKLFF.

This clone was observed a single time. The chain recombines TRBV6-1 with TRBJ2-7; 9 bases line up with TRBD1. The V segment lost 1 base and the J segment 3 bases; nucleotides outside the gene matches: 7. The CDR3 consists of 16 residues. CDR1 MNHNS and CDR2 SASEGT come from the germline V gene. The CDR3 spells CASSEEGQGFFYEQYF. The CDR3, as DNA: TGTGCCAGCAGTGAAGAGGGACAGGGATTTTTCTACGAGCAGTACTTC.

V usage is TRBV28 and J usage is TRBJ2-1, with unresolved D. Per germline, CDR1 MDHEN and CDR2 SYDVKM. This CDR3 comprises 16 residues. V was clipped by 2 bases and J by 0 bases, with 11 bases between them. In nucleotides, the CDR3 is TGTGCCAGCAGTTTAAGTCCGTACCTCTCCTACAATGAGCAGTTCTTC. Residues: CASSLSPYLSYNEQFF.

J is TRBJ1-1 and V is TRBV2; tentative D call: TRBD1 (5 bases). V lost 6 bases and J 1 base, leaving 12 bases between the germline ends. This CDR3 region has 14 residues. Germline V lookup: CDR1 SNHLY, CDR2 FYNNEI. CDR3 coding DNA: TGTGCCAGCAGGGGGGTACCCTCGAACACTGAAGCTTTCTTT. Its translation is CASRGVPSNTEAFF.

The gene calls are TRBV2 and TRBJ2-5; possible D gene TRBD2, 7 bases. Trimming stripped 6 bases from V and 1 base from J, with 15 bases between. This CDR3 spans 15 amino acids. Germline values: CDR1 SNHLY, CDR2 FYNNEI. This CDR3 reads CASRTGLGGQETQYF. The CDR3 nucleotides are TGTGCCAGCAGGACTGGACTAGGGGGCCAAGAGACCCAGTACTTC.

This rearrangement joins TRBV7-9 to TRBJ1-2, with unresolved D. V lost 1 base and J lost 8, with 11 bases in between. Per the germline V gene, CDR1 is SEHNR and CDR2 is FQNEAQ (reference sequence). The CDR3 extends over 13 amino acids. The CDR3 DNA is TGTGCCAGCAGCTTAGGCCAGGAGGGCGGCTACACCTTC. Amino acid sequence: CASSLGQEGGYTF.

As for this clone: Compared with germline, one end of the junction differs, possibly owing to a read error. The CDR3 sequence is CASSFHGGEETQYF. CDR3 nucleotides: TGTGCTAGCAGCTTCCACGGAGGGGAAGAGACCCAGTACTTC. The chain recombines TRBV7-7 with TRBJ2-5, with a possible D match to TRBD2 (6 bases). CDR1 is SSHAT and CDR2 is FNYEAQ in the germline V gene (reference sequence). This CDR3 region has 14 residues.

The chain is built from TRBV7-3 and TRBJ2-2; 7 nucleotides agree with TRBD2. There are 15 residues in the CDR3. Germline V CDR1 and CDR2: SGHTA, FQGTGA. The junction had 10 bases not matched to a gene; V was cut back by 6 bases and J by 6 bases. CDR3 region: CASSSSARGAGELFF. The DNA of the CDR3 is TGTGCCAGCAGTTCTAGCGCCCGGGGGGCCGGGGAGCTGTTTTTT.

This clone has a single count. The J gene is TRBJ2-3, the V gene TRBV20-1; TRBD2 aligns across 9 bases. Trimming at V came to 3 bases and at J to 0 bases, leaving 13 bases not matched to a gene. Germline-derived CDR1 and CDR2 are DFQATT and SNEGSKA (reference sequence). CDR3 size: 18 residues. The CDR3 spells CSASSVSGRTGSTDTQYF. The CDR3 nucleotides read TGCAGTGCTAGTTCGGTCAGCGGGAGGACCGGGAGCACAGATACGCAGTATTTT.